The 26 T cell receptor beta chains below were found in one sample sequenced in a study of cytomegalovirus exposure and HLA in healthy donors (TCRdb year 2017). Libraries were made using the immunoSEQ multiplex PCR assay. For the multiplex PCR, a mixture combining 60 forward primers for TCR Vbeta segments and 13 reverse primers for TCR Jbeta segments was used. TCRdb carries this immuneACCESS record with in-frame sequences only. Its versions omit some clonotypes, under half of them owing to an unresolved V gene in the studies checked, with the rest unexplained. This sample's table carries approximately 72,000 clones. The top ten constitute 2.5% to 3% of the sample. Sample: PBMCs. Source of these receptors: a man aged 40-49 years in good health and CMV-seronegative.

V is TRBV4-1 and J is TRBJ2-3; 9 bases align to TRBD2. The CDR3 length is 15 residues. V lost 5 bases and J lost 7; bases outside the gene matches: 10. Germline lookup yields CDR1 MGHRA and CDR2 YSYEKL. The CDR3 region has the DNA TGCGCCAGCAGCGCTAGCGGGGAGTCAAGGAATACGCAGTATTTT. As protein: CASSASGESRNTQYF.

The rearrangement joins TRBV5-1 to TRBJ2-5, with 8 nucleotides matching TRBD1. The CDR3 consists of 14 residues. From germline, CDR1 is SGHRS and CDR2 YFSETQ. The V and J ends lost 3 bases and 6 bases, in that order; junction bases with no gene match: 7. CDR3: CASSSDRGSQTQYF. CDR3 DNA sequence: TGCGCCAGCAGCTCTGACAGGGGATCGCAGACCCAGTACTTC.

The chain is built from TRBV7-9 and TRBJ2-2, with D perhaps TRBD1 (6 bases). Germline CDR1 and CDR2: SEHNR and FQNEAQ (reference sequence). The CDR3 sequence is 15 residues long. Trimming left V 5 bases short and J 2 bases short, with 12 bases between. The CDR3 here is CASSPGQINTGELFF. The CDR3 DNA reads as TGTGCCAGCAGCCCCGGACAGATTAACACCGGGGAGCTGTTTTTT.

This chain joins TRBV7-9 and TRBJ2-3; 11 nucleotides align to TRBD2. The junction had 4 bases not matched to a gene; V was cut back by 5 bases and J by 0 bases. The CDR3 consists of 16 residues. The germline CDR1 and CDR2 sequences are SEHNR and FQNEAQ (reference sequence). The CDR3 spells CASSRIAGGSTDTQYF. The DNA for the CDR3 is TGTGCCAGCAGCCGGATAGCGGGGGGGAGCACAGATACGCAGTATTTT.

The rearrangement uses TRBV29-1 and TRBJ2-5, with D possibly matching TRBD1 (6 bases). V lost 5 bases, J lost 5 bases, and 24 bases lay in between. CDR1 SQVTM and CDR2 ANQGSEA come from the germline V gene. The CDR3 totals 16 residues. Here the CDR3 DNA reads TGCAGCGTTTCCAGGGGAACGACAGGCTTTCTGGAGACCCAGTACTTC. It codes for CSVSRGTTGFLETQYF.

The V gene is TRBV7-9, the J gene TRBJ2-7; 10 nucleotides match TRBD2. The CDR3 is made up of 16 amino acids. Germline lookup yields CDR1 SEHNR and CDR2 FQNEAQ (reference sequence). Trimming at V came to 4 bases and at J to 3 bases, leaving 9 bases not matched to a gene. The CDR3 reads CASSSSGTSDVYEQYF. DNA for the CDR3: TGTGCCAGCAGCTCCTCCGGGACTAGCGACGTCTACGAGCAGTACTTC. Drawing the rest from reference TRBV7-9 and TRBJ2-7, the complete variable domain is DTGVSQNPRHKITKRGQNVTFRCDPISEHNRLYWYRQTLGQGPEFLTYFQNEAQLEKSRLLSDRFSAERPKGSFSTLEIQRTEQGDSAMYLCASSSSGTSDVYEQYFGPGTRLTVT.

The genes are TRBV11-3 and TRBJ2-2; maybe TRBD1 (6 bases). Germline CDR1 is SGHNT and CDR2 is YENEEA. V was clipped by 3 bases and J by 8 bases, with 10 bases between them. This CDR3 has 13 amino acids. The CDR3 sequence is CASSFTRGGELFF. The CDR3 DNA follows: TGTGCCAGCAGCTTTACCAGGGGAGGGGAGCTGTTTTTT.

V and J are TRBV4-1 and TRBJ2-1, with D maybe TRBD1 (6 bases). V lost 1 base and J lost 7, with 11 bases in between. The CDR3 is 14 amino acids. CDR1 is MGHRA and CDR2 is YSYEKL in the germline V gene. As DNA, the CDR3 is TGCGCCAGCAGCCAAGCCGGCAGGGGAAATGAGCAGTTCTTC. Translating gives CASSQAGRGNEQFF.

The chain employs TRBV2 and TRBJ2-6; 9 bases agree with TRBD1. Germline lookup yields CDR1 SNHLY and CDR2 FYNNEI. V shed 4 bases, J shed 0 bases, and the junction held 7 bases outside the gene matches. The CDR3 is 18 residues long. CDR3 sequence reads: CASSVTGGHFSGANVLTF. Written as DNA, the CDR3 is TGTGCCAGCAGTGTGACAGGGGGTCACTTCTCTGGGGCCAACGTCCTGACTTTC.

V is TRBV10-3 and J is TRBJ2-7; 8 bases fit TRBD1. This CDR3 spans 16 amino acids. Germline values: CDR1 ENHRY, CDR2 SYGVKD. Germline trimming cut 4 bases from V and 2 bases from J; bases unmatched to any gene: 10. CDR3 residues: CAISGDRGLAPYEQYF. The CDR3 DNA follows: TGTGCCATCAGTGGAGACAGGGGCCTCGCACCCTACGAGCAGTACTTC.

The V gene is TRBV7-9, the J gene TRBJ1-6; D call uncertain. This CDR3 region has 14 residues. CDR1 and CDR2 (germline): SEHNR, FQNEAQ (reference sequence). V lost 5 bases and J 7 bases, leaving 12 bases between the germline ends. The CDR3: CASSPGRINSPLHF. As DNA, the CDR3 is TGTGCCAGCAGCCCCGGGAGGATAAATTCACCCCTCCACTTT. Variable domain in full (rest from reference TRBV7-9 and TRBJ1-6): DTGVSQNPRHKITKRGQNVTFRCDPISEHNRLYWYRQTLGQGPEFLTYFQNEAQLEKSRLLSDRFSAERPKGSFSTLEIQRTEQGDSAMYLCASSPGRINSPLHFGNGTRLTVT.

V gene TRBV7-2 combines with J gene TRBJ1-2; 7 bases line up with TRBD1. With V trimmed by 7 bases and J by 3 bases, 11 bases remained unmatched. CDR1 SGHTA and CDR2 FQGNSA come from the germline V gene. This CDR3 region has 15 residues. Here the CDR3 DNA reads TGTGCCAGCAACCTACAAGGGGGCATAGACTATGGCTACACCTTC. This translates into CASNLQGGIDYGYTF.

The chain combines TRBV9 with TRBJ1-2; TRBD1 is a possible D gene (5 bases). V was pared by 0 bases and J by 4 bases, with 10 bases between. CDR1 SGDLS and CDR2 YYNGEE come from the germline V gene. This CDR3 is built from 14 residues. This chain's CDR3 is CASSVGQGSYGYTF. DNA for the CDR3: TGTGCCAGCAGCGTAGGGCAGGGAAGCTATGGCTACACCTTC.

The chain combines TRBV10-1 with TRBJ2-3; possibly TRBD2 for D (6 bases). The germline gives CDR1 WNHNN, CDR2 SYGVQD (reference sequence). Trimming left V 4 bases short and J 9 bases short, with 11 bases between. CDR3 size: 12 residues. CDR3 protein: CASSARGSTQYF. As DNA, the CDR3 is TGCGCCAGCAGTGCCCGGGGGTCAACGCAGTATTTT.

The chain combines TRBV30 with TRBJ1-4, with a possible D match to TRBD1 (6 bases). Per the germline V gene, CDR1 is GTSNPN and CDR2 is SVGIG (reference sequence). This CDR3 has 15 amino acids. Trimming shortened V by 2 bases and J by 0 bases, and 10 bases separated the two germline ends. The CDR3 DNA reads as TGTGCCTGGAGTCCCCACAGGGCAACTAATGAAAAACTGTTTTTT. Translating gives CAWSPHRATNEKLFF. Complete variable domain (other parts from reference TRBV30 and TRBJ1-4): SQTIHQWPATLVQPVGSPLSLECTVEGTSNPNLYWYRQAAGRGLQLLFYSVGIGQISSEVPQNLSASRPQDRQFILSSKKLLLSDSGFYLCAWSPHRATNEKLFFGSGTQLSVL.

The chain couples TRBV9 to TRBJ2-5, with 9 bases fitting TRBD1. The CDR3 is 16 residues long. Germline V gives CDR1 SGDLS, CDR2 YYNGEE. The trim removed 0 bases at V and 2 bases at J, leaving 5 bases unmatched. CDR3 sequence: CASSVVGTGWQETQYF. The CDR3 nucleotides read TGTGCCAGCAGCGTAGTCGGGACAGGGTGGCAAGAGACCCAGTACTTC. The whole variable domain, filled in from reference TRBV9 and TRBJ2-5, reads DSGVTQTPKHLITATGQRVTLRCSPRSGDLSVYWYQQSLDQGLQFLIQYYNGEERAKGNILERFSAQQFPDLHSELNLSSLELGDSALYFCASSVVGTGWQETQYFGPGTRLLVL.

The V and J genes are TRBV5-6 and TRBJ1-6, with 7 bases aligning to TRBD1. The germline gives CDR1 SGHDT, CDR2 YYEEEE. The CDR3 is made up of 13 amino acids. J was trimmed by 10 bases and V by 0 bases; bases with no gene match: 1. CDR3 sequence: CASSLGQGSPLHF. CDR3 nucleotides: TGTGCCAGCAGCTTGGGACAGGGATCACCCCTCCACTTT. Full variable domain (outside the CDR3, taken from reference TRBV5-6 and TRBJ1-6): DAGVTQSPTHLIKTRGQQVTLRCSPKSGHDTVSWYQQALGQGPQFIFQYYEEEERQRGNFPDRFSGHQFPNYSSELNVNALLLGDSALYLCASSLGQGSPLHFGNGTRLTVT.

This chain joins TRBV2 and TRBJ1-6, with TRBD1 matching 8 bases. V gave up 6 bases and J gave up 3 bases; unmatched junction bases: 7. CDR1 is SNHLY and CDR2 is FYNNEI in the germline V gene. There are 16 residues in the CDR3. The CDR3 region has the DNA TGTGCCAGCAGGGGACAGGATATGCTCTATAATTCACCCCTCCACTTT. Translating it yields CASRGQDMLYNSPLHF.

V and J are TRBV5-1 and TRBJ1-1, with D perhaps matching TRBD1 (6 bases). Germline CDR1 and CDR2: SGHRS and YFSETQ. This CDR3 has 13 residues. Trimming removed 7 bases from V and 0 bases from J, with 10 bases in between. For the CDR3, the DNA is TGCGCCAGCTCCGGACAGATGAACACTGAAGCTTTCTTT. This encodes CASSGQMNTEAFF.

The chain has TRBV27 and TRBJ2-7; 8 bases are shared with TRBD1. The CDR3 is 14 residues long. V dropped 2 bases and J dropped 7; count of bases not matched to a gene: 7. Germline lookup yields CDR1 MNHEY and CDR2 SMNVEV (reference sequence). Here the CDR3 DNA reads TGTGCCAGCAGTTTAGCAGGGGGCGGGAAGGAGCAGTACTTC. Translating gives CASSLAGGGKEQYF.

V and J are TRBV6-6 and TRBJ1-1; a possible D gene is TRBD1 (5 bases). The CDR3 runs to 13 residues. V was trimmed by 7 bases and J by 6 bases, leaving 15 bases between them. The germline V gene has CDR1 MNHNY and CDR2 SVGAGI (reference sequence). The CDR3 DNA sequence: TGTGCCAGCACTCCTATAGGGGCGTCTGAAGCTTTCTTT. Translation: CASTPIGASEAFF.

V and J are TRBV6-5 and TRBJ1-2; the D is unclear. V lost 8 bases to trimming and J lost 13 bases, with 17 bases between them. The CDR3 runs to 11 residues. Germline loops: CDR1 MNHEY, CDR2 SVGAGI. CDR3 loop: CASRTNYIFTF. CDR3 DNA sequence: TGTGCCAGCCGAACAAACTACATCTTCACCTTC.

The chain combines TRBV28 with TRBJ2-7; maybe TRBD2 (6 bases). Germline assignment: CDR1 MDHEN and CDR2 SYDVKM. The CDR3 contains 11 residues. Trimming removed 5 bases from V and 9 bases from J, with 11 bases in between. CDR3 protein: CASSNEGGQYF. CDR3 bases: TGTGCCAGCAGTAACGAGGGAGGGCAGTACTTC. The full variable domain, its missing parts supplied by reference TRBV28 and TRBJ2-7, is DVKVTQSSRYLVKRTGEKVFLECVQDMDHENMFWYRQDPGLGLRLIYFSYDVKMKEKGDIPEGYSVSREKKERFSLILESASTNQTSMYLCASSNEGGQYFGPGTRLTVT.

The chain links TRBV18 to TRBJ2-2; possibly TRBD2 for D (7 bases). V was pared by 3 bases and J by 2 bases, with 19 bases between. The V gene's germline CDR1 is KGHSH and CDR2 LQKENI. The CDR3 covers 18 residues. DNA of the CDR3: TGTGCCAGCTCACCCGTCCTTCGGGGGGCAGGAAACACCGGGGAGCTGTTTTTT. Amino acids: CASSPVLRGAGNTGELFF.

J is TRBJ1-1 and V is TRBV14; 10 bases are shared with TRBD1. Unmatched junction bases numbered 13, after V lost 4 bases and J lost 5 bases. CDR3 length equals 17 residues. CDR1 SGHDN and CDR2 FVKESK come from the germline V gene. The CDR3: CASSPPGQGFVGTEAFF. For the CDR3, the DNA is TGTGCCAGCAGCCCTCCGGGACAGGGGTTCGTCGGTACTGAAGCTTTCTTT.

The rearrangement uses TRBV25-1 and TRBJ1-4; TRBD1 agrees at 8 bases. Germline lookup yields CDR1 MGHDK and CDR2 SYGVNS. The CDR3 has 18 residues. After removal of 3 bases from V and 8 bases from J, the junction contained 17 bases not matched to a gene. In DNA form, the CDR3 reads TGTGCCAGCAGTGATTCGGGGAACAGGGGGGAGTTTGGGGAAAAACTGTTTTTT. Translation: CASSDSGNRGEFGEKLFF.